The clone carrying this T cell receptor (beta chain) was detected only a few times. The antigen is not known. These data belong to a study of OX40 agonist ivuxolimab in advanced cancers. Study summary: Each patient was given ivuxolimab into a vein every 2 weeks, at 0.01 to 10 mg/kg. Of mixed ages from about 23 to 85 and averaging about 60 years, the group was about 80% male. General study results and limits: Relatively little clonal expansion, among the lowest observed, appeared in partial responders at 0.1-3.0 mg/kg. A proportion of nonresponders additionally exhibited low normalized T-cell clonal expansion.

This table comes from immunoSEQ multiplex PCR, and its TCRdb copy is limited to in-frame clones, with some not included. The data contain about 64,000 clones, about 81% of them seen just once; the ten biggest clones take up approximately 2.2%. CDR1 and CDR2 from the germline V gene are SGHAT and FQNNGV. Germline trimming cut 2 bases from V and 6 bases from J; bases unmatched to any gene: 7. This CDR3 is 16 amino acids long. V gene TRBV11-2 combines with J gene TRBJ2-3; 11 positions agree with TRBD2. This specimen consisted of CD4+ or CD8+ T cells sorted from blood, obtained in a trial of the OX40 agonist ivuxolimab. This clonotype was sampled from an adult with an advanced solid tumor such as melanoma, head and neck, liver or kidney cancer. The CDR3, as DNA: TGTGCCAGCAGCTTATCGGCTAGCGGGAGGCTCGATACGCAGTATTTT. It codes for CASSLSASGRLDTQYF.